Each of the 31 T cell receptor beta chains below was sequenced from the same sample in a study of shared clonotypes between healthy human individuals. Assay used: immunoSEQ multiplex PCR; TCRdb lists only in-frame clones, some missing. The sample contains 1 million to 1.2 million clones, roughly 80% of which appear only once. The specimen sequenced was memory CD4+ T cells from PBMCs. The subset here: CD45RA-negative fraction. The receptors here all came from a man between 18 and 35 years old in good health. Some clones in this sample may be carry-over from other donors' samples.

With respect to this clone: The identical CDR3 is also encoded by other nucleotide sequences in the sample. This chain connects TRBV28 to TRBJ1-5; unclear D gene. CDR3 length: 11 amino acids. From germline, CDR1 is MDHEN and CDR2 SYDVKM. The germline V and J ends were trimmed by 6 bases and 4 bases, with 4 bases remaining between them. The DNA for the CDR3 is TGTGCCAGCAGCATAAATCAGCCCCAGCATTTT. Translation: CASSINQPQHF.

The chain joins TRBV28 to TRBJ2-6; D possibly matches TRBD1 or TRBD2 (5 bases each). The CDR3 covers 17 residues. The germline V gene encodes CDR1 MDHEN and CDR2 SYDVKM. V was cut by 5 bases and J by 1 base, with 15 bases left in between. The CDR3 spells CASSTGTAWSGANVLTF. CDR3 bases: TGTGCCAGCAGTACCGGGACGGCGTGGTCTGGGGCCAACGTCCTGACTTTC.

CDR3 residues: CASSLQGYNEQFF. The CDR3 DNA reads TGTGCCAGCAGCTTACAGGGGTACAATGAGCAGTTCTTC. The V gene is TRBV7-9, the J gene TRBJ2-1; TRBD1 might be the D (6 bases). CDR3 length: 13 amino acids. V was cut by 2 bases and J by 4 bases, with 6 bases left in between. Germline V CDR1 and CDR2: SEHNR, FQNEAQ (reference sequence).

J is TRBJ1-2 and V is TRBV28, with D possibly matching TRBD1 (5 bases). Germline V lookup: CDR1 MDHEN, CDR2 SYDVKM. The germline V and J ends were trimmed by 8 bases and 5 bases, with 18 bases remaining between them. The length of the CDR3 is 14 residues. CDR3 bases: TGTGCCAGCGGAGACAAGGGGCGGGTTTATGGCTACACCTTC. This translates into CASGDKGRVYGYTF.

The J gene is TRBJ1-3, the V gene TRBV7-9; 7 nucleotides line up with TRBD1. This CDR3 spans 16 amino acids. V gave up 3 bases and J gave up 0 bases; unmatched junction bases: 5. Germline-derived CDR1 and CDR2 are SEHNR and FQNEAQ (reference sequence). This CDR3 is CASSLGGGNSGNTIYF. The CDR3 DNA is TGTGCCAGCAGCTTGGGAGGGGGCAACTCTGGAAACACCATATATTTT.

V is TRBV7-2 and J is TRBJ1-2; D gene ambiguous. The CDR3 runs 15 residues. With 5 bases removed from V and 6 bases from J, the gap between germline ends came to 19 bases. The V gene's germline CDR1 is SGHTA and CDR2 FQGNSA. CDR3 in amino acids: CASSATFRWGDGYTF. The CDR3 bases are TGTGCCAGCAGCGCAACCTTCAGATGGGGTGATGGCTACACCTTC. Complete variable domain (other parts from reference TRBV7-2 and TRBJ1-2): GAGVSQSPSNKVTEKGKDVELRCDPISGHTALYWYRQSLGQGLEFLIYFQGNSAPDKSGLPSDRFSAERTGGSVSTLTIQRTQQEDSAVYLCASSATFRWGDGYTFGSGTRLTVV.

The chain is built from TRBV19 and TRBJ1-2, with 8 bases lining up with TRBD1. The V and J ends lost 4 bases and 4 bases, in that order; junction bases with no gene match: 8. This CDR3 contains 15 residues. The germline gives CDR1 LNHDA, CDR2 SQIVND (reference sequence). In DNA, the CDR3 is TGTGCCAGTAGTAGGACTGGACAGGGCACCTATGGCTACACCTTC. Its translation is CASSRTGQGTYGYTF.

This clone turned up a few times. The chain has TRBV28 and TRBJ1-1; the match to TRBD1 covers 7 bases. The CDR3 consists of 15 residues. V gave up 5 bases and J gave up 0 bases; unmatched junction bases: 6. Germline assignment: CDR1 MDHEN and CDR2 SYDVKM. The CDR3 coding sequence is TGTGCCAGCAGTCCGGGACAGCTGATGAACACTGAAGCTTTCTTT. Its protein is CASSPGQLMNTEAFF.

The chain recombines TRBV29-1 with TRBJ2-5, with 9 bases lining up with TRBD2. The germline CDR1 and CDR2 sequences are SQVTM and ANQGSEA. This CDR3 has 14 amino acids. With V trimmed by 7 bases and J by 9 bases, 15 bases remained unmatched. CDR3 amino acids: CSASFRLAEKAQYF. CDR3 coding DNA: TGCAGCGCTTCGTTCCGACTAGCGGAGAAAGCCCAGTACTTC.

This clone occurred many times. The chain is built from TRBV7-9 and TRBJ1-2, with 9 positions matching TRBD1. The V gene end was trimmed by 5 bases and the J gene end by 5 bases; junction bases not matched to a gene: 12. The CDR3 contains 16 residues. Germline V gene sequence: CDR1 SEHNR, CDR2 FQNEAQ (reference sequence). This CDR3 reads CASSPGQGILKYGYTF. The CDR3 bases are TGTGCCAGCAGCCCGGGACAGGGAATTCTCAAATATGGCTACACCTTC.

This clone was seen a few times. The same CDR3 also results from other DNA sequences found in this sample. The chain employs TRBV18 and TRBJ1-5; D remains unclear. Trimming pared 3 bases from V and 1 base from J, leaving 4 bases between. This CDR3 has 13 residues. The germline gives CDR1 KGHSH, CDR2 LQKENI. The CDR3 bases are TGTGCCAGCTCACCCGACAGCAATCAGCCCCAGCATTTT. Translating it yields CASSPDSNQPQHF.

The chain carries TRBV5-1 and TRBJ1-4, with D possibly being TRBD1 (5 bases). Germline V lookup: CDR1 SGHRS, CDR2 YFSETQ. The CDR3 has 15 residues. Trimming removed 4 bases at V and 0 bases at J, with 10 bases between. CDR3 in amino acids: CASSQGAATNEKLFF. The CDR3 region has the DNA TGCGCCAGCAGCCAAGGGGCCGCAACTAATGAAAAACTGTTTTTT.

The rearrangement uses TRBV7-3 and TRBJ1-1; D unclear. Trimming pared 5 bases from V and 1 base from J, leaving 11 bases between. This CDR3 contains 14 residues. CDR1 and CDR2 from the germline V gene are SGHTA and FQGTGA. The CDR3 sequence: CASSLYRENTEAFF. CDR3 DNA: TGTGCCAGCAGCCTTTACAGAGAGAACACTGAAGCTTTCTTT. Variable domain in full (rest from reference TRBV7-3 and TRBJ1-1): GAGVSQTPSNKVTEKGKYVELRCDPISGHTALYWYRQSLGQGPEFLIYFQGTGAADDSGLPNDRFFAVRPEGSVSTLKIQRTERGDSAVYLCASSLYRENTEAFFGQGTRLTVV.

For this clone: At the DNA level, this CDR3 is encoded by other sequences in the same sample as well. V usage is TRBV7-2 and J usage is TRBJ1-1; a weak D match, TRBD1 (5 bases). Trimming stripped 5 bases from V and 2 bases from J, with 12 bases between. CDR1 is SGHTA, CDR2 FQGNSA, per germline. The CDR3 sequence is 14 residues long. The CDR3 DNA follows: TGTGCCAGCAGCCCCGGGGCCGCAAACACTGAAGCTTTCTTT. It codes for CASSPGAANTEAFF.

In DNA form, the CDR3 reads TGTGCCAGCAGCCGGGGGGGCAGGGACCTCCGAGAGACCCAGTACTTC. It encodes CASSRGGRDLRETQYF. The rearrangement links TRBV5-4 to TRBJ2-5; TRBD2 matches at 8 bases. J lost 4 bases, V lost 4 bases, and 12 bases had no gene match. Per germline, CDR1 SGHNT and CDR2 YYREEE (reference sequence). The CDR3 is 16 amino acids.

This chain links TRBV6-1 with TRBJ2-7; D remains unclear. CDR1 and CDR2 (germline): MNHNS, SASEGT. Trimming shortened V by 0 bases and J by 3 bases, and 6 bases separated the two germline ends. The CDR3 sequence is 13 residues long. The CDR3 sequence is CASSEAAGYEQYF. CDR3 bases: TGTGCCAGCAGTGAAGCCGCTGGCTACGAGCAGTACTTC.

The chain uses TRBV2 and TRBJ1-5, with D uncertain. CDR3 size: 14 residues. The V end lost 5 bases, the J end lost 8 bases, and 16 bases lay between the germline ends. The germline CDR1 and CDR2 sequences are SNHLY and FYNNEI. CDR3 region: CASSFGRAEEPQHF. For the CDR3, the DNA is TGTGCCAGCAGTTTTGGGCGGGCCGAGGAGCCCCAGCATTTT.

The chain links TRBV10-3 to TRBJ2-1, with D possibly matching TRBD2 (6 bases). The CDR3 contains 16 residues. Per the germline V gene, CDR1 is ENHRY and CDR2 is SYGVKD. V dropped 0 bases and J dropped 9 bases, with 18 bases sitting between them. The CDR3 here is CAISESTLIQGGEQFF. The CDR3 region has the DNA TGTGCCATCAGTGAGTCAACCCTGATTCAGGGAGGTGAGCAGTTCTTC.

This sequence joins TRBV5-1 and TRBJ1-1; weak D call: TRBD1 (5 bases). This CDR3 contains 14 residues. Per germline, CDR1 SGHRS and CDR2 YFSETQ. Between the trimmed V and J ends, which lost 6 bases and 0 bases, there was a span of 12 bases. CDR3 sequence: CASTFTGVNTEAFF. CDR3 nucleotides: TGCGCCAGCACCTTTACAGGTGTGAACACTGAAGCTTTCTTT.

The V call is TRBV11-3, the J call TRBJ1-5; D gene ambiguous. Per germline, CDR1 SGHNT and CDR2 YENEEA. The CDR3 totals 12 residues. The ends were cut back, 5 bases at V and 8 bases at J, with 10 bases in the middle. This CDR3 reads CASSHVGKPQHF. In nucleotides, the CDR3 is TGTGCCAGCAGCCACGTTGGGAAGCCCCAGCATTTT. The whole variable domain, filled in from reference TRBV11-3 and TRBJ1-5, reads EAGVVQSPRYKIIEKKQPVAFWCNPISGHNTLYWYLQNLGQGPELLIRYENEEAVDDSQLPKDRFSAERLKGVDSTLKIQPAELGDSAVYLCASSHVGKPQHFGDGTRLSIL.

V gene TRBV10-1 combines with J gene TRBJ2-1, with D possibly TRBD2 on 6 matching bases. The CDR3 consists of 14 residues. The V and J ends lost 4 bases and 8 bases respectively, with 15 bases between them. CDR1 is WNHNN, CDR2 SYGVQD, per germline (reference sequence). This chain's CDR3 is CASSGRLASDEQFF. CDR3 DNA sequence: TGCGCCAGCAGTGGAAGACTGGCTAGCGATGAGCAGTTCTTC.

The CDR3 nucleotides read TGTGCCAGCAGCTTGCCGTTGGCACAAAACATTCAGTACTTC. Its protein is CASSLPLAQNIQYF. This chain uses TRBV7-9 with TRBJ2-4; unclear D gene. V was trimmed by 3 bases and J by 5 bases, leaving 11 bases between them. The CDR3 length is 14 residues. The germline V gene encodes CDR1 SEHNR and CDR2 FQNEAQ (reference sequence).

The gene calls are TRBV7-8 and TRBJ2-1, with 7 bases matching TRBD1. There are 17 residues in the CDR3. Germline V gene lookup returns CDR1 SGHVS and CDR2 FQNEAQ. With 7 bases clipped from V and 4 bases from J, the junction kept 16 bases outside the gene matches. CDR3 in DNA: TGTGCCAGCACCCGATACGGGTACAGGGGTCAATACAATGAGCAGTTCTTC. This gives the protein CASTRYGYRGQYNEQFF.

A word on this clone: Within the sample, other DNA sequences also encode this same CDR3. V is TRBV30 and J is TRBJ2-2, with D perhaps TRBD2 (5 bases). The ends were cut back, 1 base at V and 4 bases at J, with 7 bases in the middle. The germline V gene encodes CDR1 GTSNPN and CDR2 SVGIG (reference sequence). This CDR3 region has 13 residues. CDR3 protein: CAWSAGSTGELFF. CDR3 DNA: TGTGCCTGGAGTGCGGGGAGCACCGGGGAGCTGTTTTTT.

The chain carries TRBV5-1 and TRBJ2-1; 8 bases fit TRBD2. V shed 0 bases, J shed 7 bases, and the junction held 9 bases outside the gene matches. The CDR3 is 16 residues long. Germline lookup yields CDR1 SGHRS and CDR2 YFSETQ. CDR3 residues: CASSLEGSGDHNEQFF. CDR3 bases: TGCGCCAGCAGCTTGGAGGGTAGCGGGGACCATAATGAGCAGTTCTTC.

In regard to this clone: Different DNA sequences within this sample yield the same CDR3. The J gene is TRBJ1-2, the V gene TRBV19, with 10 nucleotides matching TRBD1. The CDR3 length is 13 residues. Unmatched junction bases numbered 1, after V lost 4 bases and J lost 5 bases. Germline V gene sequence: CDR1 LNHDA, CDR2 SQIVND (reference sequence). CDR3 amino acids: CASSRGQGYGYTF. CDR3 nucleotides: TGTGCCAGTAGTAGGGGACAGGGGTATGGCTACACCTTC.

The chain uses TRBV5-1 and TRBJ1-2, with 10 bases lining up with TRBD1. Unmatched junction bases numbered 11, after V lost 0 bases and J lost 0 bases. Per germline, CDR1 SGHRS and CDR2 YFSETQ. This CDR3 has 19 residues. CDR3 sequence (DNA): TGCGCCAGCAGCTTGGCCGAAGGACAGGGGGTCCAGTCTAACTATGGCTACACCTTC. Translation: CASSLAEGQGVQSNYGYTF.

This chain uses TRBV28 with TRBJ1-5; possible D gene TRBD1, 5 bases. This CDR3 region has 14 residues. V shed 6 bases and J shed 5 bases, with 14 bases lying between them. Germline CDR1 MDHEN, CDR2 SYDVKM. The CDR3 loop reads CASSPSWGHQPQHF. The CDR3 nucleotides are TGTGCCAGCAGCCCCTCCTGGGGACATCAGCCCCAGCATTTT.

A remark on this clone: At the DNA level, this CDR3 is encoded by other sequences in the same sample as well. Here the CDR3 reads CASSLALGNTEAFF. CDR3 DNA sequence: TGTGCCAGCAGCTTAGCCCTGGGGAACACTGAAGCTTTCTTT. The chain uses TRBV7-9 and TRBJ1-1; D unresolved. Trimming removed 0 bases at V and 1 base at J, with 6 bases between. Germline V gene sequence: CDR1 SEHNR, CDR2 FQNEAQ (reference sequence). The CDR3 consists of 14 residues.

The sample holds one count of this clone. The V gene is TRBV7-2, the J gene TRBJ1-5; D is unclear. Trimming cost V 5 bases and J 6 bases, with 11 bases left between them. This CDR3 has 13 amino acids. Germline-derived CDR1 and CDR2 are SGHTA and FQGNSA. The CDR3, as DNA: TGTGCCAGCAGCCCGATGGCCGGTCAGCCCCAGCATTTT. This codes for CASSPMAGQPQHF.

The chain employs TRBV6-1 and TRBJ1-2; 8 nucleotides line up with TRBD1. The germline CDR1 and CDR2 sequences are MNHNS and SASEGT. The junction had 7 bases not matched to a gene; V was cut back by 7 bases and J by 0 bases. This CDR3 has 15 residues. CDR3 DNA: TGTGCCAGCATCTTAATACAGGGGGCTAACTATGGCTACACCTTC. Protein: CASILIQGANYGYTF.